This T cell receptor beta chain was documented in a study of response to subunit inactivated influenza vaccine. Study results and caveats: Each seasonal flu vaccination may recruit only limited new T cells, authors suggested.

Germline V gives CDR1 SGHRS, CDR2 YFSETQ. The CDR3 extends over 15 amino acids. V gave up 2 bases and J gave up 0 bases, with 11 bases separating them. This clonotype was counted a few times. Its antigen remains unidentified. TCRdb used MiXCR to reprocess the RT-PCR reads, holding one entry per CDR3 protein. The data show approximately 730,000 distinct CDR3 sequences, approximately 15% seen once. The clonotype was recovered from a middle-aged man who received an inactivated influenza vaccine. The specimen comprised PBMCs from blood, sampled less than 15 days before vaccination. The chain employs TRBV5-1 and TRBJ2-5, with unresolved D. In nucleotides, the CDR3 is TGCGCCAGCAGCTTCACCGCGGAATACCAAGAGACCCAGTACTTC. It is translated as CASSFTAEYQETQYF.